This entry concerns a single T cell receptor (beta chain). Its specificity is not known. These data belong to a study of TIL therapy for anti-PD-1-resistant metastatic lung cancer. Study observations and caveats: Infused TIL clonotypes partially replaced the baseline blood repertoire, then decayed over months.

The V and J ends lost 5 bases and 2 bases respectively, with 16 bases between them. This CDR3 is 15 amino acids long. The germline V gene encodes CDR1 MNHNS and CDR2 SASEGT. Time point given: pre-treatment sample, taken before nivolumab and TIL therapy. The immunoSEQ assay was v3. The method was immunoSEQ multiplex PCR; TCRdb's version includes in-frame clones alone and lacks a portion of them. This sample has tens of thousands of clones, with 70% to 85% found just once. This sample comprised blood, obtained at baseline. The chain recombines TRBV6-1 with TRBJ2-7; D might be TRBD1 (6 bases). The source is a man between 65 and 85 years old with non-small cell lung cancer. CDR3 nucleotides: TGTGCCAGCAGTCGCCCCGGGACAACTACCTACGAGCAGTACTTC. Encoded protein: CASSRPGTTTYEQYF.